The rows below give T cell receptor beta chains drawn from one sample of a study of shared clonotypes between healthy human individuals. Produced via immunoSEQ multiplex PCR; TCRdb's table is partial and in-frame only. This sample has 450,000 to 500,000 clones; about 78% occur once, and the top ten carry around 12%. Sequencing was carried out using PBMCs. The receptor set was obtained from a woman between 35 and 50 years old in good health. Some clones in this sample may be carry-over from other donors' samples. Both conserved end residues are part of each CDR3. Each record gives: CDR3 protein, CDR3 DNA, D gene, V gene, clone size, J gene. D genes are given only for firm matches. Clone size is not always given. Where it is, it says once, few, many or a class for expanded clones.

CASSLSLAGGGETQYF,TGTGCCAGCAGTTTATCTCTAGCGGGGGGGGGAGAGACCCAGTACTTC,TRBD2,TRBV27,-,TRBJ2-5
CASTKRMVTDTQYF,TGTGCCAGCACCAAGAGGATGGTGACAGATACGCAGTATTTT,-,TRBV13,-,TRBJ2-3
CASSNRGGEAFF,TGTGCCAGCAGCAACAGGGGTGGTGAAGCTTTCTTT,TRBD1,TRBV7-9,-,TRBJ1-1
CASSHRDPVLQYF,TGTGCCAGCAGCCACCGGGACCCCGTGCTCCAGTACTTC,-,TRBV5-8,-,TRBJ2-5
CASSLGGGTHYGYTF,TGCGCCAGCAGCTTGGGGGGCGGGACGCACTATGGCTACACCTTC,-,TRBV5-1,-,TRBJ1-2
CAWRSRGLAFGEQFF,TGTGCCTGGAGGTCCCGGGGACTAGCGTTTGGTGAGCAGTTCTTC,TRBD2,TRBV30,-,TRBJ2-1
CASSETPGQGGYTF,TGCGCCAGCAGCGAGACGCCGGGACAGGGCGGCTACACCTTC,TRBD1,TRBV5-1,few,TRBJ1-2
CASSEQGENQPQHF,TGTGCCAGCAGTGAACAAGGGGAAAATCAGCCCCAGCATTTT,-,TRBV6-1,many,TRBJ1-5
CSVLAGGWDNEQFF,TGCAGCGTCCTAGCGGGAGGGTGGGACAATGAGCAGTTCTTC,TRBD2,TRBV29-1,-,TRBJ2-1
CASSDLISQETQYF,TGTGCCAGCAGTGATTTAATCAGCCAAGAGACCCAGTACTTC,-,TRBV2,-,TRBJ2-5
CASSQELGDSQYF,TGTGCCAGCAGCCAAGAATTAGGGGACAGCCAGTACTTC,TRBD1,TRBV14,many,TRBJ2-7
CATSRSSYNEQFF,TGTGCCACCAGCAGGAGCTCCTACAATGAGCAGTTCTTC,-,TRBV15,-,TRBJ2-1
CASSSTGGSSYGYTF,TGCGCCAGCAGCTCGACAGGGGGCTCTTCCTATGGCTACACCTTC,TRBD1,TRBV5-1,-,TRBJ1-2
CASSVVGTTPSYEQYF,TGTGCCAGCAGTGTGGTGGGGACTACCCCCTCCTACGAGCAGTACTTC,TRBD2,TRBV27,-,TRBJ2-7
CASRNEGATREQYF,TGTGCCAGCAGGAACGAGGGGGCCACTAGGGAGCAGTACTTC,TRBD1,TRBV6-1,-,TRBJ2-7
CASSDTGGTQETQYF,TGTGCCAGCAGTGATACAGGGGGCACCCAAGAGACCCAGTACTTC,TRBD1,TRBV25-1,-,TRBJ2-5
CASTEGNDYGYTF,TGTGCCAGCACAGAGGGAAACGACTATGGCTACACCTTC,-,TRBV11-2,-,TRBJ1-2
CASLLGQPTNQPQHF,TGTGCCAGCCTACTGGGACAGCCGACGAATCAGCCCCAGCATTTT,TRBD1,TRBV6-6,-,TRBJ1-5
CASSQSRAGGQQFF,TGTGCCAGCAGCCAGAGTCGGGCTGGGGGTCAGCAGTTCTTC,-,TRBV14,-,TRBJ2-1
CSADPGGFGNTIYF,TGCAGCGCCGACCCGGGGGGGTTTGGAAACACCATATATTTT,-,TRBV29-1,-,TRBJ1-3
CASTLNRGGDTEAFF,TGTGCCAGTACCCTGAACAGGGGCGGGGACACTGAAGCTTTCTTT,TRBD1,TRBV19,-,TRBJ1-1
CASSFFHTSEQYF,TGTGCCAGCAGCTTTTTCCACACAAGCGAGCAGTACTTC,-,TRBV7-2,few,TRBJ2-7
CASSLTSGYNEQFF,TGTGCCAGCAGCTTGACTAGCGGGTACAATGAGCAGTTCTTC,TRBD2,TRBV5-4,-,TRBJ2-1
CASSQEAGTGGETQYF,TGCGCCAGCAGCCAAGAAGCCGGGACAGGCGGTGAGACCCAGTACTTC,TRBD1,TRBV5-1,-,TRBJ2-5
CASSQTGGGEGGYTF,TGTGCCAGCAGTCAAACAGGGGGCGGTGAGGGTGGCTACACCTTC,TRBD1,TRBV27,-,TRBJ1-2
CASSFGDRETQYF,TGTGCCAGCAGTTTTGGCGATCGGGAGACCCAGTACTTC,-,TRBV27,-,TRBJ2-5
CASSPGTSGNADTQYF,TGTGCCAGCAGCCCTGGGACTAGCGGGAATGCAGATACGCAGTATTTT,TRBD2,TRBV5-4,-,TRBJ2-3
CASSHGLASSYNEQFF,TGCGCCAGCAGCCACGGACTAGCGAGCTCCTACAATGAGCAGTTCTTC,TRBD2,TRBV4-3,-,TRBJ2-1
CASSLNNLGNEQFF,TGTGCCAGCAGCTTAAATAACCTAGGGAATGAGCAGTTCTTC,-,TRBV7-3,-,TRBJ2-1
CASSLAPAGGFYEQYF,TGCGCCAGCAGCTTGGCCCCAGCGGGAGGGTTCTACGAGCAGTACTTC,TRBD2,TRBV5-1,-,TRBJ2-7
CASSLLLDGAGELFF,TGTGCCAGCAGCTTATTGCTAGATGGGGCCGGGGAGCTGTTTTTT,-,TRBV7-3,-,TRBJ2-2
CASRPGQGLNTIYF,TGTGCCAGCAGACCCGGACAGGGATTGAACACCATATATTTT,TRBD1,TRBV6-6,-,TRBJ1-3
CASSLSGAIDYGYTF,TGTGCCAGCAGTTTATCCGGGGCGATCGACTATGGCTACACCTTC,-,TRBV27,-,TRBJ1-2
CASSPQGNEQFF,TGTGCCAGCAGTCCACAGGGGAATGAGCAGTTCTTC,TRBD1,TRBV6-6,-,TRBJ2-1
CASSLGLAGGQDTQYF,TGTGCCAGCAGTCTAGGACTAGCGGGAGGGCAAGATACGCAGTATTTT,TRBD2,TRBV2,-,TRBJ2-3
CASSQDWLAGGPDTQYF,TGTGCCAGCAGCCAAGATTGGCTAGCGGGGGGGCCAGATACGCAGTATTTT,TRBD2,TRBV4-2,-,TRBJ2-3
CASSPKRGRSTDTQYF,TGCGCCAGCAGCCCCAAAAGGGGACGGAGCACAGATACGCAGTATTTT,-,TRBV4-1,-,TRBJ2-3
CASNTPTTPLHF,TGTGCCAGCAATACCCCTACGACACCCCTCCACTTT,-,TRBV28,-,TRBJ1-6
CASSSLRRDRDYEQYF,TGTGCCAGCAGCTCCCTACGCCGGGACAGGGACTACGAGCAGTACTTC,TRBD1,TRBV7-8,-,TRBJ2-7
CASSTRDSGYQPQHF,TGTGCCAGCAGTACGCGGGACAGCGGGTATCAGCCCCAGCATTTT,TRBD1,TRBV6-1,-,TRBJ1-5
CSVSLGAELEQYF,TGCAGCGTGTCGCTTGGGGCGGAGCTCGAGCAGTACTTC,-,TRBV29-1,-,TRBJ2-7
CASSFGQGKATNEKLFF,TGCGCCAGCAGCTTCGGACAGGGGAAGGCAACTAATGAAAAACTGTTTTTT,TRBD1,TRBV5-1,-,TRBJ1-4
CASSWDRGNYGYTF,TGTGCCAGCAGTTGGGATAGGGGGAACTATGGCTACACCTTC,-,TRBV27,-,TRBJ1-2
CASSPGGPQGEQYF,TGTGCCAGCAGTCCTGGGGGACCCCAAGGCGAGCAGTACTTC,-,TRBV28,-,TRBJ2-7
CAWSWNTEAFF,TGTGCCTGGAGTTGGAACACTGAAGCTTTCTTT,-,TRBV30,-,TRBJ1-1
CASSLLAGGPNEQFF,TGTGCCAGCAGCCTCTTAGCGGGAGGGCCCAATGAGCAGTTCTTC,TRBD2,TRBV28,-,TRBJ2-1
CASSFNGPPYNEQFF,TGTGCCAGCAGTTTTAATGGGCCTCCCTACAATGAGCAGTTCTTC,-,TRBV28,-,TRBJ2-1
CAIYAGGRQFF,TGTGCCATCTACGCGGGGGGCCGGCAGTTCTTC,TRBD2,TRBV10-3,once,TRBJ2-1
CASSDSSVADYNEQFF,TGTGCCAGCAGTGACTCTTCGGTAGCGGACTACAATGAGCAGTTCTTC,-,TRBV6-4,few,TRBJ2-1
CASSPDTHNEQFF,TGTGCCAGCAGCCCCGACACCCACAATGAGCAGTTCTTC,-,TRBV7-8,few,TRBJ2-1
CASSLLGPYGYTF,TGTGCCAGCAGCTTATTGGGTCCATATGGCTACACCTTC,-,TRBV7-3,-,TRBJ1-2
CASSFADYTDTQYF,TGCGCCAGCAGTTTTGCGGACTACACAGATACGCAGTATTTT,-,TRBV5-1,-,TRBJ2-3
CAWERDESPLHF,TGTGCCTGGGAAAGGGATGAGTCACCCCTCCACTTT,-,TRBV30,few,TRBJ1-6
CASSLGGRRGAYEQYF,TGTGCCAGCAGCTTAGGGGGCCGGCGGGGCGCCTACGAGCAGTACTTC,-,TRBV7-2,-,TRBJ2-7